This TCR beta chain was found in a study of response to subunit inactivated influenza vaccine (dated by TCRdb to between 2018 and 2020). At the level of the whole study: To follow how T cells responded to a trivalent subunit inactivated influenza vaccine, the researchers relied on deep quantitative profiling of the T cell receptor repertoire. What the study reported, not specific to this receptor: It was suggested by the authors that each seasonal influenza vaccination may recruit only a limited number of new T cells.

The library was generated by RT-PCR. Instrument on record: Illumina HiSeq 2500. The public reads were quality trimmed at Q25 with fastp and then assembled into clones with MiXCR by TCRdb, keeping productive beta chains. Rows with one shared CDR3 protein collapse into an entry with the most common genes and DNA. The sample table contains hundreds of thousands of distinct CDR3 sequences; only one count was recorded for approximately 12% of them. 10% of the sample belongs to the ten largest clones. A remark on this clonotype: Its antigen has not been determined. Base qualities were left out, and no much larger clone turns up one base away.

Material: PBMCs from blood, obtained on the day of vaccination. The receptor was isolated from a man aged 50 or older who received an inactivated influenza vaccine. Donor details come from another sample of the same person, matched by shared clones.

The bases read TGCAGTGCTAGATCTAGCGGGGGGGCGAATACGCAGTATTTT. This is translated as CSARSSGGANTQYF. The chain employs TRBV20-1 and TRBJ2-3; 12 junctional bases match TRBD2. The germline V gene (reference sequence) yields DFQATT for CDR1 and SNEGSKA for CDR2. Trimming takes 2 bases off V and 7 bases off J; junction bases not matched to a gene: 4. Its CDR3 holds 14 amino acids, cysteine through phenylalanine. Just CDR3 DNA is preserved here, 42 bases in frame from base 1.